Below are 5 T cell receptor beta chains sequenced from a single sample in a study of neurological immune-mediated disorders. MiXCR, applied by TCRdb to the 5' RACE reads, yields one record per CDR3 protein. The table records 50,000 or so distinct CDR3 sequences, 15% to 20% of them present only once. The sample taken for sequencing was PBMCs. The receptors were gathered from a man aged 60-69 years in good health.

The chain combines TRBV5-1 with TRBJ2-1, with unresolved D. This CDR3 comprises 16 residues. Trimming shortened V by 4 bases and J by 0 bases, and 14 bases separated the two germline ends. Germline V gives CDR1 SGHRS, CDR2 YFSETQ. The CDR3 DNA sequence: TGCGCCAGCAGCATTGATGGCAGGAGCTCCTACAATGAGCAGTTCTTC. Its protein product is CASSIDGRSSYNEQFF.

This clonotype was recorded many times. The rearrangement uses TRBV20-1 and TRBJ2-1; perhaps TRBD2 as D (6 bases). Trimming shortened V by 0 bases and J by 6 bases, and 15 bases separated the two germline ends. CDR3 length: 15 amino acids. The germline CDR1 and CDR2 sequences are DFQATT and SNEGSKA (reference sequence). The CDR3 spells CSAREGGKGVNEQFF. CDR3 coding DNA: TGCAGTGCTAGAGAGGGGGGAAAAGGGGTCAATGAGCAGTTCTTC.

This clonotype was counted at least ten times. The chain is built from TRBV7-9 and TRBJ1-2; 8 bases are a match to TRBD1. Germline V lookup: CDR1 SEHNR, CDR2 FQNEAQ (reference sequence). V dropped 4 bases and J dropped 1; count of bases not matched to a gene: 5. The CDR3 has 15 residues. The CDR3 here is CASSSTGAINYGYTF. In DNA form, the CDR3 reads TGTGCCAGCAGCTCGACAGGGGCAATTAACTATGGCTACACCTTC.

This clonotype was observed at least ten times. The genes are TRBV7-8 and TRBJ2-7, with no clear D. V lost 4 bases to trimming and J lost 3 bases, with 7 bases between them. Germline V lookup: CDR1 SGHVS, CDR2 FQNEAQ. The CDR3 covers 12 residues. The CDR3 is CASSYVDYEQYF. DNA for the CDR3: TGTGCCAGCAGCTATGTCGACTACGAGCAGTACTTC.

The V call is TRBV9, the J call TRBJ2-7; D might be TRBD2 (6 bases). Between the trimmed V and J ends, which lost 4 bases and 6 bases, there was a span of 20 bases. Looked up from germline, CDR1 is SGDLS and CDR2 is YYNGEE. This CDR3 contains 15 residues. CDR3 sequence (DNA): TGTGCCAGCAGCTTCGGAGGGAGCTACCTAACCGAGCAGTACTTC. This sequence encodes CASSFGGSYLTEQYF. The full variable domain, completed using reference TRBV9 and TRBJ2-7, is DSGVTQTPKHLITATGQRVTLRCSPRSGDLSVYWYQQSLDQGLQFLIQYYNGEERAKGNILERFSAQQFPDLHSELNLSSLELGDSALYFCASSFGGSYLTEQYFGPGTRLTVT.